The next 17 T cell receptor beta chains were all read from a single sample in a study of cytotoxic CD8 clonotypes in ibrutinib-treated CLL. Profiled with immunoSEQ multiplex PCR; TCRdb holds only in-frame clones, not every one. The profile shows approximately 320,000 clones, over 60% of them singletons. The specimen was PBMCs, collected after 36 months of ibrutinib treatment. The receptor set was obtained from a human donor with chronic lymphocytic leukemia.

This chain links TRBV2 with TRBJ2-7; no definite D call. This CDR3 has 13 residues. V dropped 5 bases and J dropped 3 bases, with 11 bases sitting between them. Germline V lookup: CDR1 SNHLY, CDR2 FYNNEI. CDR3: CASSRETRYEQYF. As DNA, the CDR3 is TGTGCCAGCAGTAGAGAGACTCGCTACGAGCAGTACTTC.

This clone came up a few times. CDR3 protein: CASSLVGGNTGELFF. In DNA form, the CDR3 reads TGTGCCAGCAGCTTAGTAGGAGGGAACACCGGGGAGCTGTTTTTT. The chain recombines TRBV11-2 with TRBJ2-2; D is possibly TRBD2 (5 bases). Trimming took 1 base from V and 1 from J, leaving 7 bases between them. The germline gives CDR1 SGHAT, CDR2 FQNNGV. The CDR3 sequence is 15 residues long.

This clone was seen more than once but under ten times. The J gene is TRBJ2-2, the V gene TRBV4-1; D is possibly TRBD1 (5 bases). Germline V gene sequence: CDR1 MGHRA, CDR2 YSYEKL. This CDR3 is built from 16 residues. The V gene lost 0 bases and the J gene lost 4 bases, with 12 bases spanning the gap. The CDR3 DNA reads TGCGCCAGCAGCCAAGACCAAAGGGGCCTCACCGGGGAGCTGTTTTTT. It yields the protein CASSQDQRGLTGELFF.

This chain connects TRBV28 to TRBJ2-1, with 9 nucleotides matching TRBD2. Per the germline V gene, CDR1 is MDHEN and CDR2 is SYDVKM. The V segment lost 3 bases and the J segment 0 bases; nucleotides outside the gene matches: 0. This CDR3 contains 15 residues. The CDR3 DNA reads as TGTGCCAGCAGTTTTAGCGGGGGCTCCTACAATGAGCAGTTCTTC. The encoded protein is CASSFSGGSYNEQFF.

The gene calls are TRBV10-2 and TRBJ2-2; unclear D gene. The CDR3 covers 15 residues. The germline gives CDR1 WSHSY, CDR2 SAAADI. Trimming removed 8 bases from V and 3 bases from J, with 16 bases in between. CDR3 region: CASLPSYPDTGELFF. The CDR3 coding sequence is TGCGCCAGCCTGCCGTCATACCCAGACACCGGGGAGCTGTTTTTT.

The chain joins TRBV2 to TRBJ2-3, with 7 bases identical to TRBD1. This CDR3 spans 14 amino acids. CDR1 and CDR2 from the germline V gene are SNHLY and FYNNEI. Losses at the gene ends were 2 bases for V and 6 bases for J; bases not matched to a gene: 5. This chain's CDR3 is CASSEYRGVDTQYF. CDR3 DNA: TGTGCCAGCAGTGAATACAGGGGCGTGGATACGCAGTATTTT.

This chain uses TRBV28 with TRBJ2-1; 10 nucleotides agree with TRBD2. J gave up 8 bases and V 7 bases, and 2 bases lay outside the gene matches. There are 12 residues in the CDR3. Germline V gives CDR1 MDHEN, CDR2 SYDVKM. CDR3: CASTSGSYEQFF. DNA of the CDR3: TGTGCCAGCACTAGCGGGAGTTATGAGCAGTTCTTC.

In its sample, this clone was seen a few times. The sample contains more than one DNA sequence encoding this CDR3. J is TRBJ2-7 and V is TRBV20-1, with D unclear. Germline V lookup: CDR1 DFQATT, CDR2 SNEGSKA (reference sequence). The CDR3 extends over 11 amino acids. V was pared by 0 bases and J by 4 bases, with 4 bases between. CDR3 region: CSARERYEQYF. In nucleotides, the CDR3 is TGCAGTGCTAGAGAGAGGTACGAGCAGTACTTC.

This clone was seen a few times. The chain couples TRBV2 to TRBJ1-6; 7 bases map to TRBD1. The CDR3 spans 13 residues. Germline loops: CDR1 SNHLY, CDR2 FYNNEI. V was pared by 7 bases and J by 9 bases, with 6 bases of the junction left unmatched. CDR3: CASTPDRVSPLHF. CDR3 DNA: TGTGCCAGCACCCCTGACAGGGTTTCACCCCTCCACTTT.

The rearrangement uses TRBV6-5 and TRBJ1-5, with 7 bases identical to TRBD1. The CDR3 covers 14 residues. With V trimmed by 6 bases and J by 6 bases, 8 bases remained unmatched. The germline V gene has CDR1 MNHEY and CDR2 SVGAGI. This chain's CDR3 is CASRTTGIGQPQHF. For the CDR3, the DNA is TGTGCCAGCAGAACGACAGGGATCGGTCAGCCCCAGCATTTT.

This chain joins TRBV7-9 and TRBJ2-3; no clear D. The CDR3 runs to 12 residues. The V gene lost 5 bases and the J gene lost 3 bases, with 6 bases spanning the gap. Germline assignment: CDR1 SEHNR and CDR2 FQNEAQ (reference sequence). The chain's CDR3 is CASSRYTDTQYF. CDR3 coding DNA: TGTGCCAGCAGCAGATATACAGATACGCAGTATTTT.

The chain uses TRBV4-2 and TRBJ1-5; 8 positions match TRBD1. CDR3 length: 15 amino acids. The germline CDR1 and CDR2 sequences are LGHNA and YNFKEQ. Trimming at V came to 5 bases and at J to 7 bases, leaving 10 bases not matched to a gene. The CDR3 protein is CASSFQGASGQPQHF. CDR3 DNA sequence: TGTGCCAGCAGCTTCCAGGGGGCCTCTGGGCAGCCCCAGCATTTT.

The CDR3 nucleotides are TGCGCCAGCAGCTTGAACCTAAATTCACCCCTCCACTTT. Protein: CASSLNLNSPLHF. The chain combines TRBV5-1 with TRBJ1-6, with D uncertain. CDR1 and CDR2 from the germline V gene are SGHRS and YFSETQ. The CDR3 contains 13 residues. Between the trimmed V and J ends, which lost 1 base and 7 bases, there was a span of 6 bases. Looking up the rest from reference TRBV5-1 and TRBJ1-6 gives the full variable domain: KAGVTQTPRYLIKTRGQQVTLSCSPISGHRSVSWYQQTPGQGLQFLFEYFSETQRNKGNFPGRFSGRQFSNSRSEMNVSTLELGDSALYLCASSLNLNSPLHFGNGTRLTVT.

This clone was found a few times. The genes are TRBV9 and TRBJ2-7; a possible D gene is TRBD2 (6 bases). In germline, CDR1 is SGDLS, CDR2 YYNGEE. The CDR3 has 14 amino acids. V lost 0 bases to trimming and J lost 5 bases, with 12 bases between them. The CDR3 is CASSVVPSAHEQYF. In nucleotides, the CDR3 is TGTGCCAGCAGCGTAGTTCCTAGCGCCCACGAGCAGTACTTC.

The CDR3 DNA reads TGTGCCAGCAGCACAACCGGGACAGGGCTTGTACCCCTCCACTTT. Its protein product is CASSTTGTGLVPLHF. V usage is TRBV9 and J usage is TRBJ1-6; 9 bases are a match to TRBD1. Germline loops: CDR1 SGDLS, CDR2 YYNGEE. Trimming removed 4 bases from V and 12 bases from J; junction bases left unmatched: 11. The CDR3 runs 15 residues.

The J gene is TRBJ1-4, the V gene TRBV4-2; a weak D match, TRBD1 (6 bases). Trimming cost V 0 bases and J 9 bases, with 14 bases left between them. Germline V CDR1 and CDR2: LGHNA, YNFKEQ. CDR3 length equals 15 residues. This CDR3 is CASSQDRGSAKKLFF. CDR3 bases: TGTGCCAGCAGCCAAGATAGGGGGTCCGCTAAAAAACTGTTTTTT.

This clone was detected only once. The gene calls are TRBV13 and TRBJ2-1; 15 bases agree with TRBD2. The germline gives CDR1 PRHDT, CDR2 FYEKMQ (reference sequence). The CDR3 loop spans 15 amino acids. Trimming at V came to 4 bases and at J to 7 bases, leaving 2 bases not matched to a gene. The CDR3 DNA sequence: TGTGCCAGCAGCTCCGGGACTAGCGGGGGGAATGAGCAGTTCTTC. It encodes CASSSGTSGGNEQFF.